One sample yielded the 23 T cell receptor beta chains listed below, sequenced in a study of blood T cells in healthy people across ages. Alongside a J-beta primer mix, a sample-barcoded 5' primer served in a second PCR lasting 7 to 11 cycles. TCRdb ran MiXCR on the 5' RACE reads and lists one entry per CDR3 protein. The data show 550,000 to 600,000 distinct CDR3 sequences, about 45% seen once. Sequencing used blood. The receptor source for this set is an elderly man in good health.

V and J are TRBV10-2 and TRBJ2-1, with TRBD1 as a possible D gene (5 bases). There are 14 residues in the CDR3. V lost 3 bases, J lost 7 bases, and 13 bases lay in between. CDR1 and CDR2 (germline): WSHSY, SAAADI. The CDR3 DNA sequence: TGCGCCAGCAGTGATTCCAGGGTCGGGAATGAGCAGTTCTTC. This encodes CASSDSRVGNEQFF.

The rearrangement links TRBV15 to TRBJ1-2, with D possibly matching TRBD1 (6 bases). Per germline, CDR1 LNHNV and CDR2 YYDKDF (reference sequence). Trimming shortened V by 0 bases and J by 4 bases, and 18 bases separated the two germline ends. The CDR3 runs to 17 residues. The CDR3 protein is CATSRDFRGTGSYGYTF. As DNA, the CDR3 is TGTGCCACCAGCAGAGATTTTCGAGGTACAGGGAGCTATGGCTACACCTTC.

The V call is TRBV5-1, the J call TRBJ2-5; D is possibly TRBD1 or TRBD2 (6 bases each). Germline lookup yields CDR1 SGHRS and CDR2 YFSETQ. The CDR3 consists of 17 residues. V was trimmed by 4 bases and J by 4 bases, leaving 23 bases between them. CDR3 sequence (DNA): TGCGCCAGCAGCCCCCCCCTGAGGGGGGTATCTATAGAGACCCAGTACTTC. Translation: CASSPPLRGVSIETQYF.

For the CDR3, the DNA is TGCAGTGCTGACATGACAGGGGCAATGAACACTGAAGCTTTCTTT. It codes for CSADMTGAMNTEAFF. The chain recombines TRBV20-1 with TRBJ1-1; 8 nucleotides match TRBD1. This CDR3 has 15 residues. The germline V gene encodes CDR1 DFQATT and CDR2 SNEGSKA (reference sequence). The V gene end was trimmed by 5 bases and the J gene end by 0 bases; junction bases not matched to a gene: 8.

The chain is built from TRBV6-6 and TRBJ1-1, with D perhaps matching TRBD1 (5 bases). Trimming removed 4 bases from V and 5 bases from J, with 8 bases in between. CDR1 is MNHNY and CDR2 is SVGAGI in the germline V gene (reference sequence). The CDR3 has 12 amino acids. The CDR3 loop reads CASSFRATEAFF. In DNA, the CDR3 is TGTGCCAGCAGTTTCAGGGCTACTGAAGCTTTCTTT.

J is TRBJ2-1 and V is TRBV24-1, with 12 bases matching TRBD2. The junction had 9 bases not matched to a gene; V was cut back by 2 bases and J by 2 bases. The CDR3 runs 19 residues. Germline-derived CDR1 and CDR2 are KGHDR and SFDVKD. The CDR3 is CATSDSRGTSGHTYNEQFF. In DNA, the CDR3 is TGTGCCACCAGTGATTCCCGGGGGACTAGCGGGCATACCTACAATGAGCAGTTCTTC.

The rearrangement uses TRBV6-5 and TRBJ2-4; D possibly corresponds to TRBD1 (5 bases). The tail of the sequence fits TRBJ2-7 better, so the J call may be wrong. In germline, CDR1 is MNHEY, CDR2 SVGAGI. The CDR3 is 15 residues long. Written as DNA, the CDR3 is TGTGCCAGCAGTTACCGGGCAGGGTTTGGATACGAGCAGTACTTC. Translation gives CASSYRAGFGYEQYF.

This clonotype was recorded only once. J is TRBJ2-1 and V is TRBV28; D uncertain. This CDR3 is built from 12 residues. Trimming shortened V by 3 bases and J by 9 bases, and 9 bases separated the two germline ends. Germline V gene sequence: CDR1 MDHEN, CDR2 SYDVKM. The CDR3 sequence is CASSFVFGEQFF. The CDR3 DNA sequence: TGTGCCAGCAGTTTTGTATTTGGTGAGCAGTTCTTC.

This rearrangement joins TRBV6-2 or TRBV6-3 to TRBJ1-5, with no clear D. CDR1 and CDR2 (germline): MNHEY, SVGEGT. V was shortened by 6 bases and J by 3 bases, with 12 bases between the two germline ends. The CDR3 contains 14 residues. The CDR3 is CASSLLLANQPQHF. CDR3 coding DNA: TGTGCCAGCAGCTTATTGTTGGCCAATCAGCCCCAGCATTTT.

Here the CDR3 reads CATSRTSGVTSTDTQYF. CDR3 nucleotide sequence: TGTGCCACCAGCCGGACTAGCGGAGTCACTAGCACAGATACGCAGTATTTT. V is TRBV15 and J is TRBJ2-3; 10 bases fit TRBD2. This CDR3 comprises 17 residues. Germline values: CDR1 LNHNV, CDR2 YYDKDF (reference sequence). Trimming at V came to 5 bases and at J to 0 bases, leaving 8 bases not matched to a gene.

The rearrangement links TRBV7-2 to TRBJ1-2; 7 bases map to TRBD1. CDR1 and CDR2 from the germline V gene are SGHTA and FQGNSA. The CDR3 spans 12 residues. Unmatched junction bases numbered 6, after V lost 5 bases and J lost 9 bases. The chain's CDR3 is CASSPRTGRYTF. The CDR3 region has the DNA TGTGCCAGCAGCCCTCGGACAGGCCGCTACACCTTC. Looking up the rest from reference TRBV7-2 and TRBJ1-2 gives the full variable domain: GAGVSQSPSNKVTEKGKDVELRCDPISGHTALYWYRQSLGQGLEFLIYFQGNSAPDKSGLPSDRFSAERTGGSVSTLTIQRTQQEDSAVYLCASSPRTGRYTFGSGTRLTVV.

There are a few counts of this clonotype. The chain links TRBV29-1 to TRBJ2-7; maybe TRBD2 (6 bases). The CDR3 spans 17 residues. Between the trimmed V and J ends, which lost 8 bases and 6 bases, there was a span of 32 bases. Germline CDR1 and CDR2: SQVTM and ANQGSEA. The CDR3 DNA sequence: TGCAGCAAACCCCCCAGAATGTGGGGGGTTAGGGTCGGCGAGCAGTACTTC. Translation: CSKPPRMWGVRVGEQYF.

This clonotype has only a few counts. This chain uses TRBV7-3 with TRBJ2-3; D not certain. The CDR3 runs to 13 residues. Germline V gene sequence: CDR1 SGHTA, CDR2 FQGTGA. V lost 0 bases to trimming and J lost 6 bases, with 7 bases between them. CDR3 coding DNA: TGTGCCAGCAGCTTAACAAGTGCGGATACGCAGTATTTT. This codes for CASSLTSADTQYF. Together with reference TRBV7-3 and TRBJ2-3, the CDR3 gives the full variable domain: GAGVSQTPSNKVTEKGKYVELRCDPISGHTALYWYRQSLGQGPEFLIYFQGTGAADDSGLPNDRFFAVRPEGSVSTLKIQRTERGDSAVYLCASSLTSADTQYFGPGTRLTVL.

A few counts support this clonotype. The genes are TRBV10-3 and TRBJ2-1; TRBD2 matches at 8 bases. Germline V gene lookup returns CDR1 ENHRY and CDR2 SYGVKD. This CDR3 is built from 16 residues. Trimming at V came to 1 base and at J to 6 bases, leaving 8 bases not matched to a gene. The CDR3, as DNA: TGTGCCATCAGTGAGTTGCTAGCGGGCGCCAGCAATGAGCAGTTCTTC. It codes for CAISELLAGASNEQFF.

The rearrangement joins TRBV6-2 or TRBV6-3 to TRBJ2-5; tentatively, D is TRBD2 (5 bases). The last part of the DNA fits TRBJ2-7 better; the J call may be wrong. Germline assignment: CDR1 MNHEY and CDR2 SVGEGT. CDR3 length: 13 residues. In DNA form, the CDR3 reads TGTGCCAGCCGGGGAACGAGCTCCTACGAGCAGTACTTC. It encodes CASRGTSSYEQYF.

CDR3 residues: CASSSEGADTQYF. The CDR3 nucleotides read TGTGCCAGCAGCTCCGAGGGGGCGGATACGCAGTATTTT. The gene calls are TRBV9 and TRBJ2-3; 7 positions agree with TRBD1. The germline V gene has CDR1 SGDLS and CDR2 YYNGEE. There are 13 residues in the CDR3. With V trimmed by 4 bases and J by 6 bases, 5 bases remained unmatched.

A note on this clonotype: An end of the junction does not agree with germline; a read error may underlie this. The V call is TRBV7-9, the J call TRBJ2-1; D is unclear. The germline CDR1 and CDR2 sequences are SEHNR and FQNEAQ (reference sequence). The CDR3 has 12 amino acids. CDR3 nucleotide sequence: TGTTCCAGCAGCCAGGCAGGTAATGAGCAGTTCTTC. Translated, it gives CSSSQAGNEQFF.

The rearrangement joins TRBV5-6 to TRBJ2-1; tentatively, D is TRBD1 (7 bases). V lost 10 bases and J lost 8, with 13 bases in between. The CDR3 loop spans 11 amino acids. The germline V gene has CDR1 SGHDT and CDR2 YYEEEE. DNA of the CDR3: TGTGCCGCAGGGGGGAAGTATGAGCAGTTCTTC. Translated: CAAGGKYEQFF.

The sample holds a few counts of this clonotype. The rearrangement joins TRBV10-3 to TRBJ2-1; 11 bases are a match to TRBD2. Trimming at V came to 0 bases and at J to 7 bases, leaving 8 bases not matched to a gene. Germline CDR1 is ENHRY and CDR2 is SYGVKD. CDR3 length: 17 residues. CDR3 residues: CAISESIAGGYGNEQFF. The CDR3 nucleotides are TGTGCCATCAGTGAGTCGATAGCGGGAGGGTATGGGAATGAGCAGTTCTTC.

The V and J genes are TRBV7-9 and TRBJ2-4; D is perhaps TRBD2 (5 bases). Germline CDR1 SEHNR, CDR2 FQNEAQ (reference sequence). V was shortened by 4 bases and J by 3 bases, with 10 bases between the two germline ends. The CDR3 length is 14 residues. CDR3 amino acids: CASSSFSGKNIQYF. The CDR3 DNA follows: TGTGCCAGCAGCTCCTTCAGCGGCAAAAACATTCAGTACTTC.

This clonotype was found a few times. The chain carries TRBV20-1 and TRBJ2-1, with D maybe TRBD2 (6 bases). V lost 2 bases to trimming and J lost 0 bases, with 11 bases between them. The length of the CDR3 is 15 residues. Per the germline V gene, CDR1 is DFQATT and CDR2 is SNEGSKA (reference sequence). The CDR3 spells CSARRSGSSYNEQFF. The CDR3 DNA follows: TGCAGTGCTAGAAGGTCCGGGAGCTCCTACAATGAGCAGTTCTTC.

This clonotype has just a few counts. The CDR3 DNA reads as TGCGCCAGCAGTCGCACCGGGACAGGGTCCGACAATGAGCAGTTCTTC. Amino acids: CASSRTGTGSDNEQFF. J is TRBJ2-1 and V is TRBV5-1; TRBD1 agrees at 9 bases. Germline lookup yields CDR1 SGHRS and CDR2 YFSETQ. CDR3 size: 16 residues. Trimming removed 5 bases from V and 5 bases from J; junction bases left unmatched: 11.

The rearrangement uses TRBV4-3 and TRBJ2-1; weak D call: TRBD2 (6 bases). CDR1 LGHNA and CDR2 YSLEER come from the germline V gene. V dropped 4 bases and J dropped 0 bases, with 10 bases sitting between them. This CDR3 contains 15 residues. CDR3 coding DNA: TGCGCCAGCAGCCGCGGGACCCGCTCCTACAATGAGCAGTTCTTC. Translation: CASSRGTRSYNEQFF.